Listed here is a single T cell receptor beta chain. The data are from a study of blood T cell repertoires in COVID-19. Data came from immunoSEQ multiplex PCR; TCRdb stores just in-frame clones and leaves some out. The sample has some 150,000 clones; 65% to 85% are singletons. CDR1 and CDR2 (germline): SSHAT, FNYEAQ (reference sequence). This CDR3 is 15 amino acids long. Trimming took 1 base from V and 1 from J; bases not matched to a gene: 1. This chain connects TRBV7-7 to TRBJ2-7; 10 bases align to TRBD2. The sequenced sample was peripheral blood. The sequence came from a man aged 55 to 69 with active or convalescent COVID-19. The CDR3, as DNA: TGTGCCAGCAGCTTAGGGACTAGCGGTTCCTACGAGCAGTACTTC. This sequence encodes CASSLGTSGSYEQYF.